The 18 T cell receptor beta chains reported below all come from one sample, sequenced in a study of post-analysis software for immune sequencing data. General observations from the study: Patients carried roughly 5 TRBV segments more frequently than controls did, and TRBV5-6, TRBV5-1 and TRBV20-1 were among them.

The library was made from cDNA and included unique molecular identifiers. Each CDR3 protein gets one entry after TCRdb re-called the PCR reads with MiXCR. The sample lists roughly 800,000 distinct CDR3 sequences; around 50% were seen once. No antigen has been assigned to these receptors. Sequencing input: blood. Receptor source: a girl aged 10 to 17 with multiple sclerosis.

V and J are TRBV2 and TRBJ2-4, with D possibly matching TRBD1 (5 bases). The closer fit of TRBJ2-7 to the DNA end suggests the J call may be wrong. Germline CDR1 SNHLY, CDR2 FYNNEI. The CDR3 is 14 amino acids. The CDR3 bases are TGTGCCAGCAGTGACAGGGCATTCTCCTACGAGCAGTACTTC. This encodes CASSDRAFSYEQYF.

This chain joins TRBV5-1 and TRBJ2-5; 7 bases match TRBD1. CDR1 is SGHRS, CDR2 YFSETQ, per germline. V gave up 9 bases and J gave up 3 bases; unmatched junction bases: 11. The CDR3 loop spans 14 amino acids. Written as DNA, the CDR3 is TGCGCCACCACCAAAACCGGGACAGAAGAGACCCAGTACTTC. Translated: CATTKTGTEETQYF. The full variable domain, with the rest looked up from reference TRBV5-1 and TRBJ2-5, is KAGVTQTPRYLIKTRGQQVTLSCSPISGHRSVSWYQQTPGQGLQFLFEYFSETQRNKGNFPGRFSGRQFSNSRSEMNVSTLELGDSALYLCATTKTGTEETQYFGPGTRLLVL.

CDR3 sequence reads: CASSRREGHMQYF. CDR3 nucleotide sequence: TGTGCCAGCAGCCGGCGAGAAGGGCATATGCAGTATTTT. This rearrangement joins TRBV12-3 or TRBV12-4 to TRBJ2-3, with D hard to call. CDR3 length equals 13 residues. V lost 6 bases and J lost 11, with 18 bases in between.

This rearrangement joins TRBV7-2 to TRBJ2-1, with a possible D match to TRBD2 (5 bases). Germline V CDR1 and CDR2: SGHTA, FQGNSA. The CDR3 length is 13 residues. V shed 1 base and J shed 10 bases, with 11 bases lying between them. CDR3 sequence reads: CASSLGDLAEQFF. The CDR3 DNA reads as TGTGCCAGCAGCTTAGGGGATCTAGCAGAGCAGTTCTTC.

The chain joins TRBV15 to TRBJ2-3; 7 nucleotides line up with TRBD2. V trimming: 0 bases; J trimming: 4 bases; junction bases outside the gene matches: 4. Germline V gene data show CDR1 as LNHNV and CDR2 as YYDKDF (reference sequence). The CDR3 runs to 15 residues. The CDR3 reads CATSRDNRGADTQYF. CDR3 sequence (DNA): TGTGCCACCAGCAGAGATAATCGGGGGGCAGATACGCAGTATTTT. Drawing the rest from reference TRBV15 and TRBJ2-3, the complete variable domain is DAMVIQNPRYQVTQFGKPVTLSCSQTLNHNVMYWYQQKSSQAPKLLFHYYDKDFNNEADTPDNFQSRRPNTSFCFLDIRSPGLGDTAMYLCATSRDNRGADTQYFGPGTRLTVL.

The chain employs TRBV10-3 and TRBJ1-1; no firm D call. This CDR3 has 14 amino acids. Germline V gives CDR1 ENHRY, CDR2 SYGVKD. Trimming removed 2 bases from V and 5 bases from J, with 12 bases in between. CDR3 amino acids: CAISEVKDSTEAFF. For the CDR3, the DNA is TGTGCCATCAGTGAGGTAAAGGATTCGACTGAAGCTTTCTTT.

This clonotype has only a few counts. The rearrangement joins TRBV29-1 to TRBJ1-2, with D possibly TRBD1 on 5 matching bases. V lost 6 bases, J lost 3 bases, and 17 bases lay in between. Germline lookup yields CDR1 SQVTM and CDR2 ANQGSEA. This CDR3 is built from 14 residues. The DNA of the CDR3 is TGCAGCGTCCCAAGGGGAGGGACTTACTATGGCTACACCTTC. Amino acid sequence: CSVPRGGTYYGYTF.

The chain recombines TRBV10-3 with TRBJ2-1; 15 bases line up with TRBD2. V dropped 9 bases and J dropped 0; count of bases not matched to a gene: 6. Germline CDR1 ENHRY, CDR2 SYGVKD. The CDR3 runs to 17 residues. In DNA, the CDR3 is TGTGCCATTGGGACTAGCGGGAGGCCCCACTCCTACAATGAGCAGTTCTTC. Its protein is CAIGTSGRPHSYNEQFF.

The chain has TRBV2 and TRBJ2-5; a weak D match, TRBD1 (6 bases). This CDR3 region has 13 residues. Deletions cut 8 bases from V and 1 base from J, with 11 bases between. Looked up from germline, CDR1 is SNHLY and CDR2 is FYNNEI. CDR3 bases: TGTGCCAGCGCAGGACAGATCCAAGAGACCCAGTACTTC. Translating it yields CASAGQIQETQYF.

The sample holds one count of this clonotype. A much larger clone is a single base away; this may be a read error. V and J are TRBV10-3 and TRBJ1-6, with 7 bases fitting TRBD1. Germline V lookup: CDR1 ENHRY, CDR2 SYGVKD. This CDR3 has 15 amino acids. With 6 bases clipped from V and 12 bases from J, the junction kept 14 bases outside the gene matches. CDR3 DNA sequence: TGTGCCATCAGCCAGACAGGGAGAAATGATTTACCCCTCCACTTT. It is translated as CAISQTGRNDLPLHF.

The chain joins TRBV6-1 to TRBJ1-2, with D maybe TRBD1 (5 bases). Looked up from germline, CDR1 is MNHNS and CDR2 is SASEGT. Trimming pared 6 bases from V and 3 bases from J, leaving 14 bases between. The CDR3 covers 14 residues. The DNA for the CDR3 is TGTGCCAGCAGGGCTCAGGGTTACTACTATGGCTACACCTTC. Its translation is CASRAQGYYYGYTF.

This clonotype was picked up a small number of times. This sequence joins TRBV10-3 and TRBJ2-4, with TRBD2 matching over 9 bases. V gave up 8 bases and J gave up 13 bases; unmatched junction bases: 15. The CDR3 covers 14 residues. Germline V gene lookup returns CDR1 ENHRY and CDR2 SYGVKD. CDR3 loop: CAIAGVAGVDEQYF. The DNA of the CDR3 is TGTGCCATCGCTGGGGTAGCGGGAGTGGATGAGCAGTACTTC.

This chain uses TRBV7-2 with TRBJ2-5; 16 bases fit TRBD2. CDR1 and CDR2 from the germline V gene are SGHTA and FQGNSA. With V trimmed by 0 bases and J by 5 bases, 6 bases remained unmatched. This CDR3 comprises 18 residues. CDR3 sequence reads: CASSLAGTSGGVPETQYF. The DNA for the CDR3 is TGTGCCAGCAGCTTAGCCGGGACTAGCGGGGGGGTACCGGAGACCCAGTACTTC.

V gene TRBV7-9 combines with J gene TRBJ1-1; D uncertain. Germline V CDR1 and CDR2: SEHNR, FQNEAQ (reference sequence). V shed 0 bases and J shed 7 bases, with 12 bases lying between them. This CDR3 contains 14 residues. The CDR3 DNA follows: TGTGCCAGCAGCTTAGCGGAGGTGGCTTTTGAAGCTTTCTTT. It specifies CASSLAEVAFEAFF.

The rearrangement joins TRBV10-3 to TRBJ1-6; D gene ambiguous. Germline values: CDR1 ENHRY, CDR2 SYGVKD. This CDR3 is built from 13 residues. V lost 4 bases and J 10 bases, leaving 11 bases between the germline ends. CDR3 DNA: TGTGCCATCAGTGGGCAAAAGGGCTCACCCCTCCACTTT. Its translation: CAISGQKGSPLHF.

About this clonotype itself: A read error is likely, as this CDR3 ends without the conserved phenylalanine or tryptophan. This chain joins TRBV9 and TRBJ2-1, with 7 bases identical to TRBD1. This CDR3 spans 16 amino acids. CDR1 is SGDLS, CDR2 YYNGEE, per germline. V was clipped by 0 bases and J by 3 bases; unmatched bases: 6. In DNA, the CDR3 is TGTGCCAGCAGCGTAGCTGGGACAGAGTACTACAATGAGCAGTTCCTC. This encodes CASSVAGTEYYNEQFL.

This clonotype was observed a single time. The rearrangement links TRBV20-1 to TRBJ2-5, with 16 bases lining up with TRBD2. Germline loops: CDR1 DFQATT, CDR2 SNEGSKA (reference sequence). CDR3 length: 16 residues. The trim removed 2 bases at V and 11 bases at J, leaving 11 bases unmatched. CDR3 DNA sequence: TGCAGTGCTAGAACTCCGGGACTAGCGGGAGGGGGGAGGCAGTACTTC. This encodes CSARTPGLAGGGRQYF.

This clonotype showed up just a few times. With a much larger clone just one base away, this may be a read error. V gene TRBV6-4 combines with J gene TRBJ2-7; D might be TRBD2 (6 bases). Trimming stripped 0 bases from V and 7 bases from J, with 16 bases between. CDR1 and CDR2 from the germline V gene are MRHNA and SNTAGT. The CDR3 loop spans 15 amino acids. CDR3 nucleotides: TGTGCCAGCAGTGACTCGAGGGGAGGTGCCAATGAGCAGTACTTC. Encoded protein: CASSDSRGGANEQYF.